These T cell receptor beta chains were read from a single sample in a study of T-cell reconstitution after alpha-beta-depleted transplantation in children. From the PCR reads, TCRdb called clonotypes with MiXCR, one entry per CDR3 protein. The repertoire includes 250,000 to 300,000 distinct CDR3 sequences, approximately 10% of them detected once, and around 20% sits in the top ten. The input for sequencing was peripheral blood, taken 180 days after TCRalphabeta/CD19-depleted stem cell transplant. The receptors stem from a male patient aged 2 to 9 who had a stem cell transplant for chronic granulomatous disease, so the T cells may come from the graft donor. The CDR3 runs from the conserved cysteine through the conserved F or W. The order of the fields is clone size, V gene, D gene, J gene, CDR3 length, CDR3 protein, CDR3 DNA. A D gene is named only where the DNA matches it firmly. Size values are once, few and many counts, or a class for expanded clones, and some rows have none.

many	TRBV20-1	TRBD1	TRBJ2-2	13	CSARTGRPGELFF	TGCAGTGCGCGGACAGGGCGACCAGGGGAGCTGTTTTTT
many	TRBV6-1	NA	TRBJ2-3	12	CASNPGTDTQYF	TGTGCCAGCAACCCAGGGACAGATACGCAGTATTTT
many	TRBV20-1	TRBD2	TRBJ2-7	14	CSARNGGSPYEQYF	TGCAGTGCTAGAAATGGCGGGAGTCCCTACGAGCAGTACTTC
many	TRBV20-1	NA	TRBJ2-5	12	CSVPSQLETQYF	TGCAGTGTTCCCTCGCAGTTAGAGACCCAGTACTTC
many	TRBV11-2	NA	TRBJ2-7	15	CASTKGGGPSYEQYF	TGTGCCAGCACCAAGGGGGGAGGGCCCTCCTACGAGCAGTACTTC
many	TRBV25-1	NA	TRBJ2-5	17	CASSDERYGVYQETQYF	TGTGCCAGCAGTGACGAGAGGTACGGGGTTTACCAAGAGACCCAGTACTTC
many	TRBV29-1	TRBD1	TRBJ2-5	11	CSVTGGETQYF	TGCAGCGTTACAGGGGGCGAGACCCAGTACTTC
many	TRBV20-1	NA	TRBJ2-1	17	CSAPRQGNCCIYNEQFF	TGCAGTGCTCCCCGACAAGGGAACTGTTGTATCTACAATGAGCAGTTCTTC
many	TRBV14	TRBD2	TRBJ2-7	17	CASSQGLAGGPSYEQYF	TGTGCCAGCAGCCAAGGACTAGCGGGAGGGCCCTCCTACGAGCAGTACTTC
many	TRBV28	NA	TRBJ2-3	13	CASRGVIVDTQYF	TGTGCCAGCCGAGGAGTGATCGTAGATACGCAGTATTTT
many	TRBV27	TRBD2	TRBJ2-1	12	CASSSGGREQFF	TGTGCCAGCAGTTCAGGAGGGAGGGAACAGTTCTTC
many	TRBV25-1	NA	TRBJ1-1	14	CASSEGGWGTEAFF	TGTGCCAGCAGTGAAGGGGGGTGGGGCACTGAAGCTTTCTTT
many	TRBV27	NA	TRBJ1-6	14	CASSVRDQNSPLHF	TGTGCCAGCAGTGTCAGGGACCAAAATTCACCCCTCCACTTT
many	TRBV12-3/TRBV12-4	TRBD2	TRBJ2-5	15	CASSLGSGVQETQYF	TGTGCCAGCAGTTTAGGTAGCGGGGTACAAGAGACCCAGTACTTC
many	TRBV7-3	NA	TRBJ2-6	16	CASSLTGGTGANVLTF	TGTGCCAGCAGCTTAACAGGCGGGACAGGGGCCAACGTCCTGACTTTC
many	TRBV25-1	TRBD1	TRBJ2-3	14	CASRRQGGTDTQYF	TGTGCCAGCAGGAGACAGGGGGGTACAGATACGCAGTATTTT
NA	TRBV20-1	TRBD2	TRBJ2-7	16	CSARGWSGSGWYEQYF	TGCAGTGCTAGAGGTTGGAGCGGGAGCGGTTGGTACGAGCAGTACTTC
many	TRBV20-1	TRBD2	TRBJ2-1	14	CSAIAGGYYNEQFF	TGCAGTGCTATAGCGGGGGGCTACTACAATGAGCAGTTCTTC
many	TRBV7-3	NA	TRBJ1-2	17	CASSPTPHWGGPGGYTF	TGTGCCAGCAGCCCTACGCCCCACTGGGGGGGTCCGGGCGGCTACACCTTC
many	TRBV3-1	NA	TRBJ2-2	15	CASSQGGVRTGELFF	TGTGCCAGCAGCCAAGGGGGAGTGCGGACCGGGGAGCTGTTTTTT
many	TRBV10-3	TRBD1	TRBJ1-2	12	CAISGQGYGYTF	TGTGCCATCAGTGGACAGGGGTATGGCTACACCTTC
NA	TRBV6-1	NA	TRBJ2-2	13	CASKTGSTGELFF	TGTGCCAGCAAAACAGGGTCCACCGGGGAGCTGTTTTTT
NA	TRBV4-1	NA	TRBJ1-5	16	CASSQGRGLSNQPQHF	TGCGCCAGCAGCCAAGGGAGGGGTCTAAGCAATCAGCCCCAGCATTTT
many	TRBV11-1	TRBD2	TRBJ2-7	17	CASSQGFPGRGSYEQYF	TGTGCCAGCAGCCAAGGGTTCCCCGGGAGGGGGTCCTACGAGCAGTACTTC
many	TRBV7-2	TRBD2	TRBJ2-1	17	CASSITWTRSSYNEQFF	TGTGCCAGCAGCATTACATGGACTAGGAGCTCCTACAATGAGCAGTTCTTC
many	TRBV9	NA	TRBJ2-5	15	CASSVLGSMEETQYF	TGTGCCAGCAGCGTACTAGGGAGTATGGAAGAGACCCAGTACTTC
many	TRBV12-3/TRBV12-4	TRBD2	TRBJ2-3	17	CASSLEGLAGGTDTQYF	TGTGCCAGCAGTTTAGAAGGACTAGCGGGGGGCACAGATACGCAGTATTTT
NA	TRBV18	NA	TRBJ2-7	14	CASSPKETTGEQYF	TGTGCCAGCTCACCGAAGGAGACTACGGGAGAGCAGTACTTC
many	TRBV5-1	NA	TRBJ2-7	14	CASSLGRMQDEQYF	TGCGCCAGCAGCTTGGGACGTATGCAAGACGAGCAGTACTTC
many	TRBV3-1	NA	TRBJ2-7	14	CASSRRANYYEQYF	TGTGCCAGCAGCCGAAGAGCTAACTATTACGAGCAGTACTTC
many	TRBV28	NA	TRBJ2-7	15	CASRDGQGRTYEQYF	TGTGCCAGCAGAGACGGTCAGGGAAGGACCTACGAGCAGTACTTC
many	TRBV12-3/TRBV12-4	NA	TRBJ2-7	14	CASSLEVGPHEQYF	TGTGCCAGCAGTTTAGAAGTGGGGCCCCACGAGCAGTACTTC
few	TRBV14	NA	TRBJ2-1	15	CASSQDWDNGNEQFF	TGTGCCAGCAGCCAAGACTGGGACAACGGGAATGAGCAGTTCTTC
many	TRBV20-1	TRBD2	TRBJ2-7	16	CSARDSLAASDYEQYF	TGCAGTGCTAGAGATTCCCTAGCGGCCTCCGACTACGAGCAGTACTTC
many	TRBV12-3/TRBV12-4	NA	TRBJ2-1	17	CASSFSFGGVGGNEQFF	TGTGCCAGCAGTTTCAGCTTTGGGGGAGTAGGTGGGAATGAGCAGTTCTTC
many	TRBV7-6	TRBD2	TRBJ2-2	18	CASSSLPSGRADTGELFF	TGTGCCAGCAGCTCCCTACCTAGCGGGAGGGCGGACACCGGGGAGCTGTTTTTT
many	TRBV28	TRBD1	TRBJ2-5	15	CASSFVAGGRETQYF	TGTGCCAGCAGTTTTGTGGCAGGGGGCAGGGAGACCCAGTACTTC
NA	TRBV5-4	NA	TRBJ2-7	16	CASSHKGGLYSYEQYF	TGTGCCAGCAGCCACAAGGGCGGGCTTTACTCCTACGAGCAGTACTTC
NA	TRBV6-5	NA	TRBJ2-5	14	CARSYTPWRETQYF	TGTGCCCGCAGTTATACCCCATGGAGGGAGACCCAGTACTTC
many	TRBV5-1	NA	TRBJ2-7	14	CASRWEMASYEQYF	TGCGCCAGCCGCTGGGAGATGGCCTCCTACGAGCAGTACTTC
many	TRBV7-6	NA	TRBJ2-3	13	CASSQAETDTQYF	TGTGCCAGCAGCCAAGCGGAGACAGATACGCAGTATTTT
many	TRBV27	TRBD2	TRBJ2-3	18	CASSPRGTSRLATDTQYF	TGTGCCAGCAGCCCCCGTGGGACTAGCCGTCTTGCCACAGATACGCAGTATTTT
many	TRBV5-4	TRBD1	TRBJ2-3	14	CASSLDRGRDTQYF	TGTGCCAGCAGCTTGGACAGGGGCCGGGATACGCAGTATTTT
NA	TRBV20-1	TRBD2	TRBJ2-3	17	CSARGPSGRGGTDTQYF	TGCAGTGCTAGGGGACCTAGCGGGAGAGGAGGCACAGATACGCAGTATTTT
many	TRBV5-1	NA	TRBJ1-1	14	CASSLRAVNTEAFF	TGCGCCAGCAGCTTAAGGGCGGTGAACACTGAAGCTTTCTTT
NA	TRBV11-2	NA	TRBJ2-2	13	CASSLGGAGEPFF	TGTGCCAGCAGCCTAGGAGGGGCCGGGGAGCCGTTTTTT
few	TRBV30	NA	TRBJ1-5	16	CAWSVPRVEDNQPQHF	TGTGCCTGGAGTGTACCCCGTGTTGAGGACAATCAGCCCCAGCATTTT
many	TRBV6-1	TRBD2	TRBJ2-1	16	CASRLTGTSVFNEQFF	TGTGCCAGCAGACTGACCGGGACTAGCGTATTCAATGAGCAGTTCTTC
many	TRBV20-1	NA	TRBJ2-1	14	CSARGGGGGNEQFF	TGCAGTGCTAGAGGAGGGGGGGGCGGAAATGAGCAGTTCTTC
few	TRBV4-1	TRBD1	TRBJ2-7	18	CASSQDLGPGTAYYEQYF	TGCGCCAGCAGCCAAGATCTTGGTCCCGGGACAGCTTACTACGAGCAGTACTTC
many	TRBV3-1	TRBD1	TRBJ2-6	21	CASSHHLGTGGAASGANVLTF	TGTGCCAGCAGCCACCACTTGGGGACAGGGGGCGCCGCCTCTGGGGCCAACGTCCTGACTTTC